This T cell receptor (beta chain) was retrieved from a study of T cells in Graves' hyperthyroidism and ophthalmopathy. Amplified regions were TCR beta CDR3 sequences from RNA transcripts. A first-round RT-PCR of the TCR CDR3 used the HTBI primer set. TCRdb processed the multiplex PCR reads anew with MiXCR; each CDR3 protein has one entry. The repertoire holds a few hundred thousand distinct CDR3 sequences, with roughly 15% as singletons. Enrolled ophthalmopathy patients presented with a Clinical Activity Score of at least 3, a NOSPECS grade of at least 4, and disease duration under 3 months. Study-level findings and limits: The blood repertoire included most of the expanded thyroid clonotypes above 0.001. Ophthalmopathy was separated from stable hyperthyroidism by a 13 V-J model.

V was cut by 1 base and J by 5 bases, with 14 bases left in between. The CDR3 is 15 amino acids. CDR1 and CDR2 from the germline V gene are SGHAT and FQNNGV. This clonotype was seen at least ten times. Its antigen remains unknown. This sequence was found in a woman in her 40s with Graves' ophthalmopathy. Sequencing was carried out using blood. The chain couples TRBV11-2 to TRBJ1-1; D is possibly TRBD1 (5 bases). The CDR3 reads CASSLVGASETEAFF. CDR3 nucleotide sequence: TGTGCCAGCAGCTTAGTCGGGGCCTCGGAGACTGAAGCTTTCTTT.